A selection of T cell receptor beta chains follows, all from one sample in a study of T-cell reconstitution after alpha-beta-depleted transplantation in children. MiXCR, run by TCRdb on the PCR reads, gives a single entry per CDR3 protein. The table records 440,000 or so distinct CDR3 sequences, approximately 11% of them present only once. This material consisted of PBMCs from the stem cell graft donor, taken from the stem cell graft. The receptors were gathered from a human donor who donated a stem cell graft to a child with acute myeloid leukemia. The CDR3 runs from the conserved cysteine through the conserved F or W. The order of the fields is clone size, J gene, D gene, V gene, CDR3 DNA, CDR3 protein. A D gene is named only where the DNA matches it firmly. The size field is filled for only some rows; it gives once, few, many or a size class.

few	TRBJ2-5	TRBD2	TRBV12-3/TRBV12-4	TGTGCCAGCACTGAGGATAGCGGGGATTGGGAGACCCAGTACTTC	CASTEDSGDWETQYF
-	TRBJ2-3	-	TRBV29-1	TGCAGCGTTGATCTGTTGGCGGAGGGAGATACGCAGTATTTT	CSVDLLAEGDTQYF
-	TRBJ1-1	-	TRBV7-9	TGTGCCAGCAGGTTAGGGGGGATGAACACTGAAGCTTTCTTT	CASRLGGMNTEAFF
few	TRBJ2-3	-	TRBV14	TGTGCCAGCAGCCCAGGGACTCGACCCACAGATACGCAGTATTTT	CASSPGTRPTDTQYF
-	TRBJ2-1	TRBD1	TRBV7-2	TGTGCCAGCAGCTCTCAGGGACAGGGCGGGGTTGGGCAGTTCTTC	CASSSQGQGGVGQFF
-	TRBJ2-1	-	TRBV7-8	TGTGCCAGCAGCTTAGTTGGCCCGGCCAATGAGCAGTTCTTC	CASSLVGPANEQFF
few	TRBJ1-5	-	TRBV5-5	TGTGCCAGCAGCAAGGACCCCTCTTTGGAGCCCCAGCATTTT	CASSKDPSLEPQHF
-	TRBJ1-2	TRBD1	TRBV7-8	TGTGCCAGCAGCTTATCGCTAACAGGGGACACTAACTATGGCTACACCTTC	CASSLSLTGDTNYGYTF
-	TRBJ2-3	-	TRBV5-5	TGTGCCAGCAGCTTTGGGTCACCAGATACGCAGTATTTT	CASSFGSPDTQYF
many	TRBJ1-5	-	TRBV20-1	TGCAGTGCTAGAGATGTCCGAGACCCCCCCGGAGGCTCCCAGCATTTT	CSARDVRDPPGGSQHF
many	TRBJ2-6	-	TRBV12-3/TRBV12-4	TGTGCCAGCAGCCAGACAGACTCTGGGGCCAACGTCCTGACTTTC	CASSQTDSGANVLTF
many	TRBJ1-1	TRBD1	TRBV9	TGTGCCAGCAGCGAACAGGGGGCCGGCACTGAAGCTTTCTTT	CASSEQGAGTEAFF
many	TRBJ2-7	TRBD1	TRBV7-2	TGTGCCAGCAGCTTAGGGGGACAGGATTACGAGCAGTACTTC	CASSLGGQDYEQYF
many	TRBJ2-5	-	TRBV5-1	TGCGCCAGCAGCTTCCAGGGAGGCACCCAAGAGACCCAGTACTTC	CASSFQGGTQETQYF
few	TRBJ2-7	-	TRBV27	TGTGCCAGCAGTTTAAATGGGAGGTTTGGGGAGCAGTACTTC	CASSLNGRFGEQYF
-	TRBJ2-2	TRBD1	TRBV12-3/TRBV12-4	TGTGCCAGCCAGGGGAGGGACAGGGTCCACGGGGAGCTGTTTTTT	CASQGRDRVHGELFF
few	TRBJ1-2	TRBD1	TRBV11-2	TGTGCCAGCAGCTTAGATCCAGGACAGGCGAGTGGCTACACCTTC	CASSLDPGQASGYTF
many	TRBJ1-5	TRBD1	TRBV29-1	TGCAGCGTTGGAACAGGGGAGGGCAATCAGCCCCAGCATTTT	CSVGTGEGNQPQHF
-	TRBJ2-7	TRBD1	TRBV9	TGTGCCAGCAGCGCCGGGACAGGGCTAACCTACGAGCAGTACTTC	CASSAGTGLTYEQYF
few	TRBJ2-7	TRBD1	TRBV10-3	TGTGCCATCAGTGAGTCGACAGGGGTGGGCCCGCAGTACTTC	CAISESTGVGPQYF
many	TRBJ1-5	-	TRBV3-1	TGTGCCAGCAGCCAAGATCCCTATCAGCCCCAGCATTTT	CASSQDPYQPQHF
-	TRBJ2-3	-	TRBV20-1	TGCAGTGCTATTCCCCGGGACGACCGGGTTACGCAGTATTTT	CSAIPRDDRVTQYF
many	TRBJ2-7	-	TRBV7-2	TGTGCCAGCAGCCTCGGGGGTCAGCTTAGCTTC	CASSLGGQLSF
many	TRBJ1-1	-	TRBV5-6	TGTGCCAGCAGCTTGGACACGAACACTGAAGCTTTCTTT	CASSLDTNTEAFF
-	TRBJ1-2	-	TRBV19	TGTGCCAGTAGGTTGGATGGGGACGGAGGATACTATGGCTACACCTTC	CASRLDGDGGYYGYTF
-	TRBJ1-5	TRBD1	TRBV20-1	TGCAGTGCTAGTACAGGGGGCGCGGATCAGCCCCAGCATTTT	CSASTGGADQPQHF
once	TRBJ2-1	-	TRBV19	TGTGCCAGTAGCGGCAGGAACAATGAGCAGTTCTTC	CASSGRNNEQFF
many	TRBJ2-1	TRBD1	TRBV29-1	TGCAGCGCCGTAACAGGGGTGGATGAGCAGTTCTTC	CSAVTGVDEQFF
few	TRBJ2-7	-	TRBV2	TGTGCCAGCAGTGAACGCGGTACGGGATTAGCCTACGAGCAGTACTTC	CASSERGTGLAYEQYF
-	TRBJ1-5	-	TRBV19	TGTGCCAGTAGTATAGAGGGAAGTCAGCCCCAGCATTTT	CASSIEGSQPQHF
many	TRBJ2-1	-	TRBV6-4	TGTGCCAGCAGCCTGACCGAGCGGAATGAGCAGTTCTTC	CASSLTERNEQFF
-	TRBJ2-1	TRBD2	TRBV12-3/TRBV12-4	TGTGCCAGCAGACTAGCGGGAAACTGGGAGCAGTTCTTC	CASRLAGNWEQFF
many	TRBJ2-1	TRBD2	TRBV7-7	TGTGCTAGCAGCTTAAGGCGGGAGGGGTACAATGAGCAGTTCTTC	CASSLRREGYNEQFF
many	TRBJ1-1	-	TRBV5-1	TGCGCCAGCAGCTTGGCGCCAGGGCTCACTGAAGCTTTCTTT	CASSLAPGLTEAFF
many	TRBJ2-3	TRBD2	TRBV5-1	TGCGCCAGCAGTCCGGGACTAGGGACAGATACGCAGTATTTT	CASSPGLGTDTQYF
few	TRBJ2-7	-	TRBV20-1	TGCAGTGCTTCCCCCAGCCCGGACGAGCAGTACTTC	CSASPSPDEQYF
few	TRBJ2-5	-	TRBV20-1	TGCAGTGCTAGTCTCGTTAGGGATCAAGAGACCCAGTACTTC	CSASLVRDQETQYF
-	TRBJ2-2	-	TRBV20-1	TGCAGTGCTAGAGGGGACACCTCGAACACCGGGGAGCTGTTTTTT	CSARGDTSNTGELFF
-	TRBJ2-6	-	TRBV12-3/TRBV12-4	TGTGCCAGCAGTCCGCAGCGCTCTGGGGCCAACGGCCTGACTTTC	CASSPQRSGANGLTF
many	TRBJ2-4	TRBD2	TRBV5-1	TGCGCCAGCAGCACCGGGACTAGCGGGGCCAAAAACATTCAGTACTTC	CASSTGTSGAKNIQYF
few	TRBJ2-7	TRBD1	TRBV9	TGTGCCAGCAGCGCGGGACAGGGAAACTACGAGCAGTACTTC	CASSAGQGNYEQYF
few	TRBJ2-1	TRBD2	TRBV13	TGTGCCAGCAGCTTAAAAACGGTGGGGACTAGCGGGAGGAATGAGCAGTTCTTC	CASSLKTVGTSGRNEQFF
few	TRBJ1-1	-	TRBV29-1	TGCAGCGTGGGGCGGGGAGACTACACTGAAGCTTTCTTT	CSVGRGDYTEAFF
-	TRBJ1-5	-	TRBV18	TGTGCCAGCTCACCTATTGACAGTTTCAATCAGCCCCAGCATTTT	CASSPIDSFNQPQHF
-	TRBJ2-1	-	TRBV29-1	TGCAGCGTTGAATCGCGGGAAGGATCCTACAATGAGCAGTTCTTC	CSVESREGSYNEQFF
-	TRBJ2-2	-	TRBV6-1	TGTGCCAGCAAAAACAGGGACACCGGGGAGCTGTTTTTT	CASKNRDTGELFF
-	TRBJ1-4	-	TRBV30	TGTGCCTGGAGTGTTGAGGAAAAACTGTTTTTT	CAWSVEEKLFF
-	TRBJ1-5	-	TRBV29-1	TGCAGCGTTCTAAGCGGACTGAGCAATCAGCCCCAGCATTTT	CSVLSGLSNQPQHF
-	TRBJ2-5	-	TRBV19	TGTGCCAGTAGTATGGCCGGGACACACCAAGAGACCCAGTACTTC	CASSMAGTHQETQYF
-	TRBJ2-3	TRBD2	TRBV18	TGTGCCAGCTGTCTAGCGGGGTCCACAGATACGCAGTATTTT	CASCLAGSTDTQYF